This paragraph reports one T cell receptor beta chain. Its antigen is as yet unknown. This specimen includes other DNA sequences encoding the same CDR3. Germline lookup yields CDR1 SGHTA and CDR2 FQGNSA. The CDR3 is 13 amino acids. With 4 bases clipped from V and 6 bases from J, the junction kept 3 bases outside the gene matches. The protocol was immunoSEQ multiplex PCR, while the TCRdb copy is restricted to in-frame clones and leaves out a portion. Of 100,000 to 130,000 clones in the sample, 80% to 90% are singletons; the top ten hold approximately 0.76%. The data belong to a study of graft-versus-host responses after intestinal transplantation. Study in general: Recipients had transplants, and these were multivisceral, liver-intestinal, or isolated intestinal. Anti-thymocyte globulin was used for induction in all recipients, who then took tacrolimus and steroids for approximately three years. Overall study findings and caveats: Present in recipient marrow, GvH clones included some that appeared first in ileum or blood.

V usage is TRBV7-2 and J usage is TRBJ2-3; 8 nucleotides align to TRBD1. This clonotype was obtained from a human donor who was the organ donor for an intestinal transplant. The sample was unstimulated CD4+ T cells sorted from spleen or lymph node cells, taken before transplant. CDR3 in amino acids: CASSSYRGDTQYF. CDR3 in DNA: TGTGCCAGCAGCTCCTACAGGGGGGATACGCAGTATTTT.